A single sample is the source of the 29 T cell receptor beta chains below, sequenced in a study of early T cells in non-severe SARS-CoV-2 infection. TCRdb reanalysed the 5' RACE reads using MiXCR and keeps one entry per CDR3 protein. The sample has about 70,000 distinct CDR3 sequences; approximately 5% are singletons. The specimen was whole blood, collected at baseline. Receptors originate from an adult who was a healthcare worker with PCR-confirmed SARS-CoV-2 infection or an uninfected control (not recorded which).

Many counts were recorded for this clonotype. This rearrangement joins TRBV20-1 to TRBJ2-5; TRBD2 might be the D (7 bases). The CDR3 runs 15 residues. V lost 3 bases to trimming and J lost 5 bases, with 19 bases between them. Germline V gene data show CDR1 as DFQATT and CDR2 as SNEGSKA (reference sequence). For the CDR3, the DNA is TGCAGTGCTAGGGACCAAGGGGGACTACTCGAGACCCAGTACTTC. Its protein product is CSARDQGGLLETQYF.

The CDR3 nucleotides read TGTGCCAGCACTCCCCACTCGGACTTGGATGAGCAGTTCTTC. Its protein is CASTPHSDLDEQFF. V gene TRBV28 combines with J gene TRBJ2-1; weak D call: TRBD2 (5 bases). Deletions cut 7 bases from V and 8 bases from J, with 18 bases between. The V gene's germline CDR1 is MDHEN and CDR2 SYDVKM. The CDR3 totals 14 residues. The full variable domain, its missing parts supplied by reference TRBV28 and TRBJ2-1, is DVKVTQSSRYLVKRTGEKVFLECVQDMDHENMFWYRQDPGLGLRLIYFSYDVKMKEKGDIPEGYSVSREKKERFSLILESASTNQTSMYLCASTPHSDLDEQFFGPGTRLTVL.

This clonotype was seen ten or more times. This chain joins TRBV6-2 or TRBV6-3 and TRBJ1-5; no clear D. Between the trimmed V and J ends, which lost 7 bases and 1 base, there was a span of 11 bases. The CDR3 consists of 14 residues. CDR1 MNHEY and CDR2 SVGEGT come from the germline V gene. The CDR3 sequence is CASTTPGSNQPQHF. The CDR3 bases are TGTGCCAGCACCACTCCTGGAAGCAATCAGCCCCAGCATTTT.

This sequence joins TRBV29-1 and TRBJ2-5, with D tentatively TRBD2 (6 bases). The CDR3 loop spans 13 amino acids. Germline assignment: CDR1 SQVTM and CDR2 ANQGSEA. V lost 4 bases and J 5 bases, leaving 14 bases between the germline ends. In DNA form, the CDR3 reads TGCAGCGTTGCCGGACTACCCCGGGAGACCCAGTACTTC. Protein sequence: CSVAGLPRETQYF.

This clonotype was counted ten times or more. This chain uses TRBV9 with TRBJ1-3; 8 bases match TRBD1. The CDR3 spans 16 residues. The trim removed 3 bases at V and 0 bases at J, leaving 5 bases unmatched. Germline-derived CDR1 and CDR2 are SGDLS and YYNGEE. This CDR3 is CASSGGTGLSGNTIYF. CDR3 sequence (DNA): TGTGCCAGCAGCGGAGGGACAGGCCTCTCTGGAAACACCATATATTTT.

This clonotype showed up just a few times. The chain combines TRBV20-1 with TRBJ2-1; 11 bases are a match to TRBD2. This CDR3 spans 16 amino acids. Germline CDR1 and CDR2: DFQATT and SNEGSKA (reference sequence). With 0 bases clipped from V and 8 bases from J, the junction kept 9 bases outside the gene matches. The CDR3 region is CSARDLQVAGGYEQFF. The CDR3 nucleotides are TGCAGTGCTAGAGATCTTCAGGTAGCGGGAGGGTATGAGCAGTTCTTC.

This clonotype has ten or more counts. V and J are TRBV20-1 and TRBJ2-1; D is tentatively TRBD1 or TRBD2 (5 bases each). This CDR3 is built from 13 residues. V gave up 2 bases and J gave up 6 bases, with 11 bases separating them. CDR1 DFQATT and CDR2 SNEGSKA come from the germline V gene (reference sequence). In nucleotides, the CDR3 is TGCAGTGCTAGACCCCGTGGGGGCAATGAGCAGTTCTTC. The encoded protein is CSARPRGGNEQFF.

This clonotype has at least ten counts. The chain links TRBV27 to TRBJ2-1, with 13 bases matching TRBD2. This CDR3 spans 19 amino acids. The ends lost 6 bases at V and 2 bases at J; junction bases unmatched: 13. Germline V lookup: CDR1 MNHEY, CDR2 SMNVEV (reference sequence). The CDR3 region is CASSIRGLAGSATYNEQFF. CDR3 DNA: TGTGCCAGCAGCATCCGGGGACTAGCGGGGTCAGCGACCTACAATGAGCAGTTCTTC.

The V gene is TRBV28, the J gene TRBJ1-5; D is unresolved. This CDR3 contains 17 residues. V was trimmed by 6 bases and J by 3 bases, leaving 21 bases between them. Germline CDR1 MDHEN, CDR2 SYDVKM. The CDR3 nucleotides are TGTGCCAGCAGCCTATCCCCCAGGTGGACGGCCAATCAGCCCCAGCATTTT. The encoded protein is CASSLSPRWTANQPQHF.

This clonotype showed up many times. This chain links TRBV7-9 with TRBJ2-7; 12 bases fit TRBD2. The ends lost 5 bases at V and 6 bases at J; junction bases unmatched: 5. The germline CDR1 and CDR2 sequences are SEHNR and FQNEAQ (reference sequence). This CDR3 region has 14 residues. CDR3: CASSPGLAGPEQYF. The CDR3 nucleotides read TGTGCCAGCAGCCCCGGACTAGCGGGGCCCGAGCAGTACTTC.

This clonotype was seen repeatedly, ten times or more. V gene TRBV27 combines with J gene TRBJ2-7; D gene unclear. The germline gives CDR1 MNHEY, CDR2 SMNVEV (reference sequence). V lost 4 bases, J lost 0 bases, and 13 bases lay in between. This CDR3 is built from 15 residues. In DNA, the CDR3 is TGTGCCAGCAGTTCTTTTTTTGGTAGCTCCTACGAGCAGTACTTC. This sequence encodes CASSSFFGSSYEQYF.

This clonotype was seen many times. V gene TRBV29-1 combines with J gene TRBJ2-1, with 8 bases lining up with TRBD1. The CDR3 extends over 16 amino acids. The ends lost 5 bases at V and 4 bases at J; junction bases unmatched: 13. The germline CDR1 and CDR2 sequences are SQVTM and ANQGSEA. CDR3 loop: CSVIPQGAEAYNEQFF. As DNA, the CDR3 is TGCAGCGTTATTCCCCAGGGGGCGGAAGCTTACAATGAGCAGTTCTTC.

This clonotype was seen repeatedly, ten times or more. The V and J genes are TRBV6-2 or TRBV6-3 and TRBJ2-7; D unclear. CDR1 and CDR2 (germline): MNHEY, SVGEGT. The V end lost 5 bases, the J end lost 1 base, and 6 bases lay between the germline ends. The CDR3 spans 12 residues. CDR3 nucleotide sequence: TGTGCCAGCAGTCGGCAGTCCTACGAGCAGTACTTC. This sequence encodes CASSRQSYEQYF.

This clonotype was detected many times. The CDR3 sequence is CASSLGASYQETQYF. For the CDR3, the DNA is TGTGCCAGCAGCTTGGGTGCTAGCTATCAAGAGACCCAGTACTTC. The chain joins TRBV7-2 to TRBJ2-5; tentative D call: TRBD2 (5 bases). Germline lookup yields CDR1 SGHTA and CDR2 FQGNSA. With 3 bases removed from V and 2 bases from J, the gap between germline ends came to 13 bases. CDR3 length: 15 residues.

The sample holds many counts of this clonotype. The genes are TRBV28 and TRBJ2-7, with unresolved D. Germline CDR1 MDHEN, CDR2 SYDVKM. The CDR3 has 13 residues. Trimming removed 3 bases from V and 4 bases from J, with 10 bases in between. CDR3 protein: CASSFGQLYEQYF. The CDR3 nucleotides read TGTGCCAGCAGTTTTGGGCAGCTTTACGAGCAGTACTTC. Full variable domain (outside the CDR3, taken from reference TRBV28 and TRBJ2-7): DVKVTQSSRYLVKRTGEKVFLECVQDMDHENMFWYRQDPGLGLRLIYFSYDVKMKEKGDIPEGYSVSREKKERFSLILESASTNQTSMYLCASSFGQLYEQYFGPGTRLTVT.

This clonotype was counted at least ten times. The chain carries TRBV25-1 and TRBJ2-7; tentatively, D is TRBD1 (7 bases). Trimming left V 1 base short and J 5 bases short, with 18 bases between. The CDR3 length is 16 residues. Germline V gene data show CDR1 as MGHDK and CDR2 as SYGVNS. CDR3 in DNA: TGTGCCAGCAGTGAATCGCCAGGGGGGTCATTCCACGAGCAGTACTTC. Translation: CASSESPGGSFHEQYF.

The table lists this clonotype with many counts. The rearrangement uses TRBV7-8 and TRBJ1-2; a possible D gene is TRBD1 (5 bases). V was cut by 1 base and J by 4 bases, with 13 bases left in between. The CDR3 is 15 amino acids. Germline loops: CDR1 SGHVS, CDR2 FQNEAQ. The CDR3: CASSLGGGSLYGYTF. CDR3 sequence (DNA): TGTGCCAGCAGCTTAGGCGGGGGGTCGCTCTATGGCTACACCTTC. The entire variable domain, with the rest obtained from reference TRBV7-8 and TRBJ1-2, is as follows: GAGVSQSPRYKVAKRGQDVALRCDPISGHVSLFWYQQALGQGPEFLTYFQNEAQLDKSGLPSDRFFAERPEGSVSTLKIQRTQQEDSAVYLCASSLGGGSLYGYTFGSGTRLTVV.

V gene TRBV5-1 combines with J gene TRBJ2-7, with TRBD1 identical over 9 bases. The CDR3 is 14 amino acids. From germline, CDR1 is SGHRS and CDR2 YFSETQ. Trimming cost V 7 bases and J 3 bases; bases outside gene matches: 8. CDR3 protein: CASGLGQGLYEQYF. CDR3 DNA: TGCGCCAGCGGTTTGGGACAGGGACTCTACGAGCAGTACTTC.

This clonotype came up many times. V gene TRBV6-5 combines with J gene TRBJ2-3; tentatively, D is TRBD2 (5 bases). CDR3 size: 17 residues. Deletions cut 2 bases from V and 4 bases from J, with 19 bases between. Germline V gene data show CDR1 as MNHEY and CDR2 as SVGAGI. The CDR3 DNA reads TGTGCCAGCAGTTACGAGGGTAGGACCCACTGGGCAGATACGCAGTATTTT. Protein: CASSYEGRTHWADTQYF.

At least ten counts were recorded for this clonotype. The rearrangement uses TRBV7-9 and TRBJ1-1, with D possibly matching TRBD1 (6 bases). The germline gives CDR1 SEHNR, CDR2 FQNEAQ (reference sequence). V was shortened by 5 bases and J by 5 bases, with 18 bases between the two germline ends. The CDR3 contains 15 residues. CDR3 DNA: TGTGCCAGCAGCCTAGAACAGGGTAGGAAGACTGAAGCTTTCTTT. This sequence encodes CASSLEQGRKTEAFF.

This clonotype was seen many times. The chain is built from TRBV10-3 and TRBJ1-1, with D possibly matching TRBD1 (6 bases). This CDR3 has 13 residues. Trimming stripped 5 bases from V and 3 bases from J, with 10 bases between. Germline V gene lookup returns CDR1 ENHRY and CDR2 SYGVKD. CDR3 DNA: TGTGCCATCAGTTGGGACACCTACACTGAAGCTTTCTTT. It encodes CAISWDTYTEAFF.

This clonotype occurred many times. The CDR3 sequence is CASSSTRTSWREQYF. CDR3 nucleotides: TGTGCCAGCAGCTCTACCCGGACTAGTTGGCGCGAGCAGTACTTC. The chain employs TRBV6-6 and TRBJ2-7; 7 bases fit TRBD2. Germline CDR1 MNHNY, CDR2 SVGAGI (reference sequence). Unmatched junction bases numbered 14, after V lost 6 bases and J lost 6 bases. The CDR3 is 15 residues long.

This clonotype was detected only a few times. CDR3 coding DNA: TGTGCCAGCAGTTTAGGGGGAGGCAGTGAGCAGTTCTTC. It specifies CASSLGGGSEQFF. This chain connects TRBV12-3 or TRBV12-4 to TRBJ2-1, with D possibly TRBD2 on 6 matching bases. Trimming took 1 base from V and 9 from J, leaving 10 bases between them. The CDR3 has 13 residues.

The chain is built from TRBV20-1 and TRBJ1-4; weak D call: TRBD1 (5 bases). The V gene lost 0 bases and the J gene lost 7 bases, with 15 bases spanning the gap. Germline V CDR1 and CDR2: DFQATT, SNEGSKA (reference sequence). CDR3 length: 15 amino acids. The CDR3 reads CSARDTRSGGEKLFF. The CDR3 region has the DNA TGCAGTGCTAGAGATACCCGATCGGGGGGTGAAAAACTGTTTTTT.

The rearrangement uses TRBV7-9 and TRBJ1-1, with TRBD1 as a possible D gene (5 bases). The germline V and J ends were trimmed by 5 bases and 4 bases, with 11 bases remaining between them. CDR3 size: 13 residues. Per the germline V gene, CDR1 is SEHNR and CDR2 is FQNEAQ (reference sequence). The CDR3 spells CASSQIGGTEAFF. The CDR3 bases are TGTGCCAGCAGCCAAATTGGGGGCACTGAAGCTTTCTTT.

This clonotype was counted a few times. The CDR3 coding sequence is TGTGCCAGCAGTCTCAACCCTGGCGACAGTGGGGACATTCAGTACTTC. Translated, it gives CASSLNPGDSGDIQYF. The chain couples TRBV12-3 or TRBV12-4 to TRBJ2-4; weak D call: TRBD1 (5 bases). CDR3 length: 16 residues. V dropped 5 bases and J dropped 8 bases, with 22 bases sitting between them.

The sample holds many counts of this clonotype. The V and J genes are TRBV10-3 and TRBJ1-1; no firm D call. The CDR3 is made up of 12 amino acids. Trimming pared 0 bases from V and 9 bases from J, leaving 8 bases between. Germline V gene sequence: CDR1 ENHRY, CDR2 SYGVKD. The CDR3 nucleotides read TGTGCCATCAGTGAGTCGACCACACAAGCTTTCTTT. This sequence encodes CAISESTTQAFF.

The DNA for the CDR3 is TGTGCCAGCAGTCTAGCGGACATCTACGAGCAGTACTTC. Its protein is CASSLADIYEQYF. V is TRBV28 and J is TRBJ2-7, with 7 bases aligning to TRBD2. The CDR3 is 13 residues long. Germline V CDR1 and CDR2: MDHEN, SYDVKM. V dropped 5 bases and J dropped 3; count of bases not matched to a gene: 4.

This clonotype was observed many times. The gene calls are TRBV11-2 and TRBJ2-3, with D maybe TRBD2 (6 bases). CDR3 length: 15 residues. The V gene lost 3 bases and the J gene lost 1 base, with 11 bases spanning the gap. Looked up from germline, CDR1 is SGHAT and CDR2 is FQNNGV. The CDR3 DNA reads as TGTGCCAGCAGCTTGGGGGGTACTGGCACAGATACGCAGTATTTT. This sequence encodes CASSLGGTGTDTQYF.